This T cell receptor (beta chain) was identified during a study of spatial heterogeneity in lung cancer. Study overall: Compared with alpha-chain sequences, beta-chain sequences were consistently detected in greater numbers.

This CDR3 is built from 16 residues. The germline V gene encodes CDR1 SQVTM and CDR2 ANQGSEA. Germline trimming cut 7 bases from V and 0 bases from J; bases unmatched to any gene: 14. Time point defined: sample taken at primary tumor resection. Samples were obtained from about 72 donors, all untreated early-stage non-small cell lung cancer patients. Whole RNA obtained from tumor, nontumor lung or frozen PBMC underwent sequencing without sorting. This clonotype rates as medium-sized (0.01 to 0.1%). The target antigen is unknown. General study findings and limits: Tumoral mutation counts were tracked by counts of expanded intratumoral alpha and beta TCRs.

TCRdb re-called the 5' RACE reads through MiXCR, storing one row per CDR3 protein. The sample lists 8,000 to 10,000 distinct CDR3 sequences; 14% were seen once. The specimen was lung tumor tissue, collected at surgery. This chain joins TRBV29-1 and TRBJ1-1, with 7 positions matching TRBD1. The sequence came from a male donor with early-stage non-small cell lung cancer. In DNA, the CDR3 is TGCAGCGACAATAGGCGGGGACAGCGACTGAACACTGAAGCTTTCTTT. This encodes CSDNRRGQRLNTEAFF.